A selection of T cell receptor beta chains follows, all from one sample in a study of cytomegalovirus exposure and HLA in healthy donors. The method was immunoSEQ multiplex PCR; TCRdb's version includes in-frame clones alone and lacks a portion of them. This sample has about 120,000 clones, with roughly four fifths found just once. The specimen was PBMCs. The receptors stem from a young woman in good health and CMV-seropositive. Both conserved end residues are part of each CDR3. D genes are given only for firm matches. Size is omitted from some rows. Given values are once, few, many or a class for expanded clones.

abundance,len,d_gene,j_gene,v_gene,CDR3aa,CDR3nt
few,15,NA,TRBJ2-1,TRBV7-9,CASSLFYSAYNEQFF,TGTGCCAGCAGCTTATTTTATAGCGCTTACAATGAGCAGTTCTTC
NA,13,TRBD2,TRBJ2-7,TRBV27,CASSSGGGYEQYF,TGTGCCAGCAGCTCGGGGGGGGGCTACGAGCAGTACTTC
NA,15,TRBD2,TRBJ2-1,TRBV5-6,CASSLAGGAYNEQFF,TGTGCCAGCAGCTTGGCGGGGGGAGCCTACAATGAGCAGTTCTTC
NA,15,NA,TRBJ2-2,TRBV19,CASSIVWGLTGELFF,TGTGCCAGTAGTATAGTATGGGGGCTGACCGGGGAGCTGTTTTTT
NA,13,NA,TRBJ2-5,TRBV28,CASSNPYRETQYF,TGTGCCAGCAGTAACCCATATCGGGAGACCCAGTACTTC
few,16,TRBD1,TRBJ1-6,TRBV4-3,CASSQVTTRGDSPLHF,TGCGCCAGCAGCCAAGTTACGACCAGGGGGGATTCACCCCTCCACTTT
NA,13,NA,TRBJ1-2,TRBV7-9,CASSLAGGSGYTF,TGTGCCAGCAGCTTAGCTGGGGGCAGCGGCTACACCTTC
few,17,TRBD2,TRBJ2-2,TRBV5-4,CASSFRTSGALTGELFF,TGTGCCAGCAGTTTCCGGACTAGCGGGGCTTTGACCGGGGAGCTGTTTTTT
NA,14,NA,TRBJ1-2,TRBV7-9,CASSLGQGHVGYTF,TGTGCCAGCAGCTTGGGGCAGGGGCACGTTGGCTACACCTTC
once,13,NA,TRBJ1-5,TRBV15,CATSLYSNQPQHF,TGTGCCACCAGCCTATATAGCAATCAGCCCCAGCATTTT
NA,14,NA,TRBJ1-2,TRBV6-1,CASSPRVDMGGYTF,TGTGCCAGCAGCCCCAGGGTTGACATGGGTGGCTACACCTTC
NA,13,NA,TRBJ2-3,TRBV7-9,CASSLGYTDTQYF,TGTGCCAGCAGCTTAGGTTACACAGATACGCAGTATTTT
NA,14,TRBD1,TRBJ1-6,TRBV5-1,CASSWDSRDSPLHF,TGCGCCAGCAGCTGGGACAGTAGGGATTCACCCCTCCACTTT
once,15,TRBD2,TRBJ2-5,TRBV6-5,CASSYAPGLGETQYF,TGTGCCAGCAGTTACGCCCCGGGACTAGGGGAGACCCAGTACTTC
NA,15,TRBD1,TRBJ1-4,TRBV27,CASKDRGVGNEKLFF,TGTGCCAGCAAGGACAGGGGAGTCGGTAATGAAAAACTGTTTTTT
NA,11,NA,TRBJ2-1,TRBV19,CASYSYNEQFF,TGTGCCAGTTACTCCTACAATGAGCAGTTCTTC
NA,17,TRBD2,TRBJ2-2,TRBV9,CASSVGSGGTHTGELFF,TGTGCCAGCAGCGTAGGCTCCGGGGGGACTCACACCGGGGAGCTGTTTTTT
few,14,NA,TRBJ1-6,TRBV27,CASRFGLNNSPLHF,TGTGCCAGCAGGTTCGGACTAAATAATTCACCCCTCCACTTT
NA,13,NA,TRBJ2-7,TRBV27,CASSPERSYEQYF,TGTGCCAGCAGTCCCGAGAGATCCTACGAGCAGTACTTC
NA,12,TRBD1,TRBJ1-2,TRBV28,CASSGTGYGYTF,TGTGCCAGCAGCGGGACAGGGTATGGCTACACCTTC
NA,14,NA,TRBJ2-3,TRBV11-3,CASSLKGNTDTQYF,TGTGCCAGCAGCTTAAAGGGGAACACAGATACGCAGTATTTT
once,15,TRBD2,TRBJ2-1,TRBV11-2,CASSYSGGGYNEQFF,TGTGCCAGCAGCTATAGCGGGGGGGGGTACAATGAGCAGTTCTTC
NA,17,TRBD1,TRBJ2-7,TRBV4-2,CASSRSSSGTGGYEQYF,TGTGCCAGCAGCCGTTCCTCTTCCGGGACAGGGGGTTACGAGCAGTACTTC
NA,15,TRBD1,TRBJ1-2,TRBV28,CASSFTGTGGHGYTF,TGTGCCAGCAGTTTCACCGGGACAGGGGGCCATGGCTACACCTTC
NA,14,TRBD1,TRBJ1-2,TRBV28,CASTLSGTGFGYTF,TGTGCCAGCACCCTTTCCGGGACAGGGTTTGGCTACACCTTC
NA,15,NA,TRBJ2-3,TRBV6-1,CASSPNPGGIDTQYF,TGTGCCAGCAGTCCCAACCCCGGGGGTATAGATACGCAGTATTTT